This is a list of T cell receptor beta chains from one sample in a study of T cell responses to AZD1222 COVID-19 vaccine. Some clones are missing from TCRdb's copy, which holds only in-frame ones; the method was immunoSEQ multiplex PCR. The sample holds more than 150,000 clones, about 91% seen once. The input for sequencing was peripheral blood, taken on day 0 of AZD1222 vaccination. The origin of the receptors is an adult in good health. Each CDR3 is given with its conserved first and last residue. Each record gives: V gene, clone size, CDR3 protein. Clone size is shown for a subset of rows, as once, few, many or a class of expanded clone.

v_gene: TRBV5-8; abundance: once; CDR3aa: CASSALRGRYNEQFF
v_gene: TRBV7-2; abundance: -; CDR3aa: CASSPDRGTGNTIYF
v_gene: TRBV28; abundance: -; CDR3aa: CASSLSRGSQPQHF
v_gene: TRBV5-1; abundance: -; CDR3aa: CASSLVGLAANEKLFF
v_gene: TRBV7-9; abundance: few; CDR3aa: CASRALGEQFF
v_gene: TRBV5-1; abundance: -; CDR3aa: CASSLVFSGDSYNEQFF
v_gene: TRBV5-5; abundance: -; CDR3aa: CASSLGFSNQPQHF
v_gene: TRBV10-1; abundance: few; CDR3aa: CARTTGGDSGNTIYF
v_gene: TRBV28; abundance: -; CDR3aa: CASGARVAGAYEQYF
v_gene: TRBV4-1; abundance: -; CDR3aa: CASSLGTGVGYNEQFF
v_gene: TRBV11-3; abundance: -; CDR3aa: CASSSRDRETSGYTF
v_gene: TRBV2; abundance: -; CDR3aa: CASGQGSYNEQFF
v_gene: TRBV5-1; abundance: -; CDR3aa: CASSLRSGGDTEAFF
v_gene: TRBV7-9; abundance: once; CDR3aa: CASSPTGELFF
v_gene: TRBV18; abundance: -; CDR3aa: CASSPRDREYEQYF
v_gene: TRBV3-1/TRBV3-2; abundance: -; CDR3aa: CASSQDLPRGDSPLHF
v_gene: TRBV4-1; abundance: few; CDR3aa: CASSQVGTRNNEQFF
v_gene: TRBV20-1; abundance: -; CDR3aa: CSARGVETQYF
v_gene: TRBV4-1; abundance: -; CDR3aa: CASSQRTALTEAFF
v_gene: TRBV7-2; abundance: -; CDR3aa: CASSAASGGLYYEQYF